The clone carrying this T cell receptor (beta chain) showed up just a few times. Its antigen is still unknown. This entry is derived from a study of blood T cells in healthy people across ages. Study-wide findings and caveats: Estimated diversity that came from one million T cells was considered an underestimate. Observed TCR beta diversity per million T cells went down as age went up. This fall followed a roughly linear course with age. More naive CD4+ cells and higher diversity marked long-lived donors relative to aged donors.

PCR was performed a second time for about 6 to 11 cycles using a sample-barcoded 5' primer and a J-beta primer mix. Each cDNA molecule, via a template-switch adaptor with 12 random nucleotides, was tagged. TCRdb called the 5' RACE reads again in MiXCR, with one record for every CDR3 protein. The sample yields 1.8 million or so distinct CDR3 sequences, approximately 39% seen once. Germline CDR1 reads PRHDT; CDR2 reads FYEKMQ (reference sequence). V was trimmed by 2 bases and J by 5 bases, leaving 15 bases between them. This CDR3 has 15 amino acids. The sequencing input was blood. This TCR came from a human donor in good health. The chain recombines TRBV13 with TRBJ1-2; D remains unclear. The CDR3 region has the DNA TGTGCCAGCAGCTTATCGTCGTCTTCCCGATATGGCTACACCTTC. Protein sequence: CASSLSSSSRYGYTF.